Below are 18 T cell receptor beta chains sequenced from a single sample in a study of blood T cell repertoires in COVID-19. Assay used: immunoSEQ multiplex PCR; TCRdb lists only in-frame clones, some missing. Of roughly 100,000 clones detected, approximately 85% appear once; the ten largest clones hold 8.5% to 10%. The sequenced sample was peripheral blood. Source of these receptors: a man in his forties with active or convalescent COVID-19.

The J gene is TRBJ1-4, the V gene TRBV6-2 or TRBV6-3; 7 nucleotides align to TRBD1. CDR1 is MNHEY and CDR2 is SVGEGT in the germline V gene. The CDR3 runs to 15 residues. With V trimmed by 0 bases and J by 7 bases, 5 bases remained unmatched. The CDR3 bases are TGTGCCAGCAGTTACTCAACAGGGGTCGGTGAAAAACTGTTTTTT. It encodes CASSYSTGVGEKLFF.

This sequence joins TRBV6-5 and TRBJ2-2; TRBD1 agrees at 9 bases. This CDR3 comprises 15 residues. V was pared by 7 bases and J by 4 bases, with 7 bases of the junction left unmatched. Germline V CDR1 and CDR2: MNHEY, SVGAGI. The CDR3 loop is CASNPGQGFTGELFF. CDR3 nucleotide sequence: TGTGCCAGCAACCCGGGACAGGGTTTCACCGGGGAGCTGTTTTTT.

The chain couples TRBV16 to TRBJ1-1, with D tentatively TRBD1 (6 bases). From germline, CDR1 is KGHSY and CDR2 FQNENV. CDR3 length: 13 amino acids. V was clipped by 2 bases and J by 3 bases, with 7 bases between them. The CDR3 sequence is CASSQNRDTEAFF. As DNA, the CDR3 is TGTGCCAGCAGCCAAAACAGGGACACTGAAGCTTTCTTT.

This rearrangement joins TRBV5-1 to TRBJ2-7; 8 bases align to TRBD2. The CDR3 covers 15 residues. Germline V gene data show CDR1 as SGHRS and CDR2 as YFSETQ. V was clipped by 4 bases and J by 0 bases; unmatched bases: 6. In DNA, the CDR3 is TGCGCCAGCAGCATTAGCGGGGTCAGCTCCTACGAGCAGTACTTC. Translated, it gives CASSISGVSSYEQYF.

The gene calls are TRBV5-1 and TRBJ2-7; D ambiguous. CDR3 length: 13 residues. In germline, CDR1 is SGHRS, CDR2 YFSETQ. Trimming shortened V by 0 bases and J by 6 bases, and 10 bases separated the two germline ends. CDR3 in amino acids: CASSLGTSGEQYF. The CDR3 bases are TGCGCCAGCAGCTTGGGAACCTCGGGCGAGCAGTACTTC. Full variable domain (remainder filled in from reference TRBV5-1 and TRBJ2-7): KAGVTQTPRYLIKTRGQQVTLSCSPISGHRSVSWYQQTPGQGLQFLFEYFSETQRNKGNFPGRFSGRQFSNSRSEMNVSTLELGDSALYLCASSLGTSGEQYFGPGTRLTVT.

The CDR3 region has the DNA TGTGCCAGCAGTGCCCGGACAGGGGGCTACAATGAGCAGTTCTTC. Protein: CASSARTGGYNEQFF. The chain employs TRBV6-4 and TRBJ2-1; TRBD1 matches at 10 bases. Germline V gives CDR1 MRHNA, CDR2 SNTAGT. This CDR3 contains 15 residues. The V gene end was trimmed by 4 bases and the J gene end by 3 bases; junction bases not matched to a gene: 3.

In DNA form, the CDR3 reads TGTGCCAGCACCCAGGCGGGGTGGACGCAGTATTTT. This encodes CASTQAGWTQYF. This chain links TRBV3-1 (or the pseudogene TRBV3-2) with TRBJ2-3; the D gene is possibly TRBD2 (6 bases). Germline loops: CDR1 LGHDT, CDR2 YNNKEL (reference sequence). The ends were cut back, 7 bases at V and 9 bases at J, with 14 bases in the middle. The CDR3 contains 12 residues.

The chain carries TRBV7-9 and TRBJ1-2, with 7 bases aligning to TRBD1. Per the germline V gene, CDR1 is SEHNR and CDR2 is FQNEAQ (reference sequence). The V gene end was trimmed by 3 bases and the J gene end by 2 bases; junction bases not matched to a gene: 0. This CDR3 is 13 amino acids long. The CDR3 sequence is CASSLGQNYGYTF. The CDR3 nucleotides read TGTGCCAGCAGCTTGGGACAGAACTATGGCTACACCTTC.

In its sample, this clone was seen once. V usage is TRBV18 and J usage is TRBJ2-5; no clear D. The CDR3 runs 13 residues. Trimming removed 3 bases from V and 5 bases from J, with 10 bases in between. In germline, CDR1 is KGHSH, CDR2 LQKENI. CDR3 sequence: CASSPSGVETQYF. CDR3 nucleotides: TGTGCCAGCTCACCTTCGGGTGTGGAGACCCAGTACTTC.

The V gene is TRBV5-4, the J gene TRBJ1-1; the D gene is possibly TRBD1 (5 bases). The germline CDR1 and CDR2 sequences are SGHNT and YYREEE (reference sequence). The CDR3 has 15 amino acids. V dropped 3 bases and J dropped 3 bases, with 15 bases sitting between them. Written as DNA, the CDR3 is TGTGCCAGCAGCTGGGGTTCGGGGGTCGACACTGAAGCTTTCTTT. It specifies CASSWGSGVDTEAFF.

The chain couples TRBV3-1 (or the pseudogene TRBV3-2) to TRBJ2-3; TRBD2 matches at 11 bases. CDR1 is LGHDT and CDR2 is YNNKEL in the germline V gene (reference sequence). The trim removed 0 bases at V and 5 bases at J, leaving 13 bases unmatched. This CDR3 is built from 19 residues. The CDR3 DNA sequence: TGTGCCAGCAGCCAAGATATACCGGGACTAGCGGTTAGGGGAGATACGCAGTATTTT. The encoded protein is CASSQDIPGLAVRGDTQYF.

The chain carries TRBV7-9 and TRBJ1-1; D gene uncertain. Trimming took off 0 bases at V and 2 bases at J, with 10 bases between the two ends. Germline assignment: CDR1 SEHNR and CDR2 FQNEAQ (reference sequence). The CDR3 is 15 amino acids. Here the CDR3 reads CASSLAAAPNTEAFF. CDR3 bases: TGTGCCAGCAGCTTAGCCGCAGCGCCTAACACTGAAGCTTTCTTT.

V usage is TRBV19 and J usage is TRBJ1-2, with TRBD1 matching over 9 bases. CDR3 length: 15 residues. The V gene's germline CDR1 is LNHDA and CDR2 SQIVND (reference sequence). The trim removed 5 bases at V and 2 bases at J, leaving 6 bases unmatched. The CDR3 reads CASSAPGQGNYGYTF. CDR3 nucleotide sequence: TGTGCCAGTAGTGCCCCTGGACAGGGGAACTATGGCTACACCTTC.

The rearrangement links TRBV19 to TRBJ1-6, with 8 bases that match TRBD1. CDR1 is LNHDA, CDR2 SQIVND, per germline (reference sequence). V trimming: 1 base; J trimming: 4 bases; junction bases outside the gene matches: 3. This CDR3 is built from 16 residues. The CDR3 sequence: CASSIGQGAYNSPLHF. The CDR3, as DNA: TGTGCCAGTAGTATAGGCCAGGGGGCTTATAATTCACCCCTCCACTTT.

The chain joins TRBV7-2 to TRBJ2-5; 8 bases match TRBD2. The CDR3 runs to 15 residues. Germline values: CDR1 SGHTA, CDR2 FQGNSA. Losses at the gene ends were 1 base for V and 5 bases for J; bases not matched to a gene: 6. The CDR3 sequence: CASSLGQTGGETQYF. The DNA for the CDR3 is TGTGCCAGCAGCTTAGGGCAGACGGGGGGGGAGACCCAGTACTTC.

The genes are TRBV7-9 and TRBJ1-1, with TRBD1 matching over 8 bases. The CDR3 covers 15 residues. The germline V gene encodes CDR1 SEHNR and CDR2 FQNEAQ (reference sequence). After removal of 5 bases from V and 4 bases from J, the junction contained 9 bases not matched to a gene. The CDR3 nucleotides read TGTGCCAGCAGCCTGTCGACAGGGGCGGGCACTGAAGCTTTCTTT. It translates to CASSLSTGAGTEAFF.

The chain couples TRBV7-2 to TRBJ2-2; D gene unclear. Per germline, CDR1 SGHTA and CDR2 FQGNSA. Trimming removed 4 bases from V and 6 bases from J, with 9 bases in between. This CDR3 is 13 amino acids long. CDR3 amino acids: CASSSARAGELFF. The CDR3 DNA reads TGTGCCAGCAGCTCCGCCCGGGCCGGGGAGCTGTTTTTT.

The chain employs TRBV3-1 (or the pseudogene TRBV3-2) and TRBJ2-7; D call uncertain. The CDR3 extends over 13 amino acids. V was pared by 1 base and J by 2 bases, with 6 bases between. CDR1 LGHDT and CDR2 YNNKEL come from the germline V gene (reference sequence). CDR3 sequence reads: CASSQVSTYEQYF. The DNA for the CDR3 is TGTGCCAGCAGCCAAGTCTCTACCTACGAGCAGTACTTC.